These 18 T cell receptor beta chains came from one sample sequenced in a study of OX40 agonist ivuxolimab in advanced cancers. Generated by immunoSEQ multiplex PCR, the TCRdb table keeps only in-frame clones and is missing some. The data show some 69,000 clones, with approximately 90% seen just once and 4% held by the top ten. The sample was CD4+ or CD8+ T cells sorted from blood, taken in a trial of the OX40 agonist ivuxolimab. The receptors come from an adult with an advanced solid tumor such as melanoma, head and neck, liver or kidney cancer.

The chain employs TRBV7-9 and TRBJ2-5; D is unclear. Germline loops: CDR1 SEHNR, CDR2 FQNEAQ (reference sequence). Trimming removed 1 base from V and 10 bases from J, with 13 bases in between. The CDR3 totals 13 residues. In DNA form, the CDR3 reads TGTGCCAGCAGCTTAGAAACCGCCCATCTCCAGTACTTC. It codes for CASSLETAHLQYF.

The V and J genes are TRBV29-1 and TRBJ2-7; weak D call: TRBD1 (5 bases). V was cut by 4 bases and J by 4 bases, with 11 bases left in between. The CDR3 has 12 residues. Germline V gene lookup returns CDR1 SQVTM and CDR2 ANQGSEA. CDR3 residues: CSVATAEYEQYF. The CDR3 coding sequence is TGCAGCGTTGCGACAGCCGAATACGAGCAGTACTTC.

The CDR3 DNA is TGTGCCAGCAGCCGGGATGCAACTAATGAAAAACTGTTTTTT. This gives the protein CASSRDATNEKLFF. The J gene is TRBJ1-4, the V gene TRBV7-9; D unclear. Trimming pared 5 bases from V and 0 bases from J, leaving 7 bases between. This CDR3 contains 14 residues. Germline values: CDR1 SEHNR, CDR2 FQNEAQ (reference sequence).

This chain joins TRBV29-1 and TRBJ1-1, with D hard to call. Trimming shortened V by 7 bases and J by 1 base, and 10 bases separated the two germline ends. The CDR3 consists of 12 residues. Germline-derived CDR1 and CDR2 are SQVTM and ANQGSEA. The CDR3 protein is CSATVSNTEAFF. The CDR3 DNA follows: TGCAGCGCCACAGTATCGAACACTGAAGCTTTCTTT.

The gene calls are TRBV12-5 and TRBJ2-5; TRBD2 matches 12 bases. This CDR3 is built from 16 residues. Losses at the gene ends were 7 bases for V and 4 bases for J; bases not matched to a gene: 10. Germline V CDR1 and CDR2: LGHNT, FRNRAP. The CDR3 nucleotides are TGTGCTAGTGCCCCTGGGCTAGCGGGAGGGGGAGAGACCCAGTACTTC. It codes for CASAPGLAGGGETQYF.

The V gene is TRBV4-1, the J gene TRBJ1-1, with D hard to call. In germline, CDR1 is MGHRA, CDR2 YSYEKL. V was clipped by 5 bases and J by 0 bases, with 10 bases between them. This CDR3 contains 14 residues. The CDR3 loop reads CASSEQTLNTEAFF. The CDR3 DNA reads as TGCGCCAGCAGCGAGCAGACCTTGAACACTGAAGCTTTCTTT.

Only one count was recorded for this clone. The V and J genes are TRBV6-6 and TRBJ2-2; no definite D call. Germline CDR1 MNHNY, CDR2 SVGAGI (reference sequence). CDR3 length: 12 amino acids. Trimming shortened V by 4 bases and J by 2 bases, and 2 bases separated the two germline ends. CDR3 residues: CASSSNTGELFF. CDR3 nucleotide sequence: TGTGCCAGCAGTTCCAACACCGGGGAGCTGTTTTTT.

This clone has only one observation. V is TRBV6-6 and J is TRBJ2-2; TRBD1 matches 9 bases. Germline lookup yields CDR1 MNHNY and CDR2 SVGAGI (reference sequence). The CDR3 totals 16 residues. Trimming at V came to 6 bases and at J to 7 bases, leaving 12 bases not matched to a gene. CDR3 protein: CASRQHRDRDDGELFF. The CDR3 DNA follows: TGTGCCAGCAGACAGCACCGGGACAGGGATGACGGGGAGCTGTTTTTT.

The chain uses TRBV7-9 and TRBJ2-3; D remains unclear. V lost 1 base and J 5 bases, leaving 10 bases between the germline ends. The germline gives CDR1 SEHNR, CDR2 FQNEAQ (reference sequence). The CDR3 spans 14 residues. DNA of the CDR3: TGTGCCAGCAGCTTAGTAGCCGCGCGAGATACGCAGTATTTT. Amino acid sequence: CASSLVAARDTQYF.

This clone was picked up one time. The genes are TRBV30 and TRBJ1-2; D gene uncertain. There are 14 residues in the CDR3. Germline CDR1 and CDR2: GTSNPN and SVGIG (reference sequence). Trimming shortened V by 3 bases and J by 9 bases, and 20 bases separated the two germline ends. The CDR3 here is CAWSSGFNGYSYTF. The DNA of the CDR3 is TGTGCCTGGAGCTCAGGATTCAATGGGTATAGCTACACCTTC.

This chain uses TRBV6-1 with TRBJ2-5, with D tentatively TRBD1 (7 bases). From germline, CDR1 is MNHNS and CDR2 SASEGT. V lost 2 bases, J lost 5 bases, and 12 bases lay in between. The CDR3 sequence is 14 residues long. CDR3 amino acids: CASSESAGGETQYF. The DNA for the CDR3 is TGTGCCAGCAGTGAAAGCGCAGGGGGGGAGACCCAGTACTTC.

J is TRBJ2-7 and V is TRBV5-4, with TRBD1 matching over 8 bases. Germline-derived CDR1 and CDR2 are SGHNT and YYREEE (reference sequence). The CDR3 loop spans 16 amino acids. The V and J ends lost 3 bases and 5 bases, in that order; junction bases with no gene match: 13. CDR3 in amino acids: CASSSKTRGRSDEQYF. Here the CDR3 DNA reads TGTGCCAGCAGCTCCAAGACCAGGGGGCGTAGCGACGAGCAGTACTTC. Complete variable domain (other parts from reference TRBV5-4 and TRBJ2-7): ETGVTQSPTHLIKTRGQQVTLRCSSQSGHNTVSWYQQALGQGPQFIFQYYREEENGRGNFPPRFSGLQFPNYSSELNVNALELDDSALYLCASSSKTRGRSDEQYFGPGTRLTVT.

This rearrangement joins TRBV29-1 to TRBJ1-1; no definite D call. The CDR3 contains 13 residues. V dropped 2 bases and J dropped 3 bases, with 10 bases sitting between them. Germline CDR1 and CDR2: SQVTM and ANQGSEA. CDR3 amino acids: CSVENQADTEAFF. The DNA for the CDR3 is TGCAGCGTTGAAAACCAGGCGGACACTGAAGCTTTCTTT.

The chain uses TRBV18 and TRBJ2-3, with no clear D. This CDR3 is 13 amino acids long. Trimming removed 3 bases from V and 0 bases from J, with 4 bases in between. Germline V gives CDR1 KGHSH, CDR2 LQKENI. For the CDR3, the DNA is TGTGCCAGCTCACCCTCGAGCACAGATACGCAGTATTTT. It translates to CASSPSSTDTQYF.

This chain joins TRBV6-5 and TRBJ2-5; 7 bases are shared with TRBD1. Germline CDR1 and CDR2: MNHEY and SVGAGI. This CDR3 spans 15 amino acids. Trimming at V came to 4 bases and at J to 6 bases, leaving 11 bases not matched to a gene. CDR3 in DNA: TGTGCCAGCAGTTCAACGCCGGGACAGAGAAAGACCCAGTACTTC. Translating gives CASSSTPGQRKTQYF.

The V and J genes are TRBV10-3 and TRBJ2-1; 7 bases are shared with TRBD2. V dropped 4 bases and J dropped 3; count of bases not matched to a gene: 3. CDR3 length: 14 residues. In germline, CDR1 is ENHRY, CDR2 SYGVKD. The CDR3 bases are TGTGCCATCAGTGGGGGGGGTTTCTACAATGAGCAGTTCTTC. It codes for CAISGGGFYNEQFF.

This clone has a handful of counts. The sample has other DNA sequences that encode this CDR3 too. The chain has TRBV28 and TRBJ2-2, with TRBD2 matching over 12 bases. The germline gives CDR1 MDHEN, CDR2 SYDVKM. Germline trimming cut 5 bases from V and 3 bases from J; bases unmatched to any gene: 7. The CDR3 length is 17 residues. CDR3 sequence: CASSIRLAGAHTGELFF. CDR3 in DNA: TGTGCCAGCAGTATCAGACTAGCGGGAGCCCACACCGGGGAGCTGTTTTTT.

This clone appeared a few times. This rearrangement joins TRBV7-3 to TRBJ2-5; D gene unclear. The ends were cut back, 0 bases at V and 5 bases at J, with 7 bases in the middle. This CDR3 spans 13 amino acids. Germline CDR1 SGHTA, CDR2 FQGTGA. Here the CDR3 DNA reads TGTGCCAGCAGCTTAACGGGGTCGGAGACCCAGTACTTC. Translating it yields CASSLTGSETQYF.